The rows below give T cell receptor beta chains drawn from one sample of a study of cytomegalovirus exposure and HLA in healthy donors. TCRdb keeps only in-frame clones here, not all; method: immunoSEQ multiplex PCR. The sample holds some 140,000 clones, more than 70% seen once. Sequencing was performed on PBMCs. The receptors stem from a male donor in good health and CMV-seropositive. CDR3s include the opening cysteine and the closing phenylalanine or tryptophan. A D gene is named only where the DNA matches it firmly. Rows may omit the clone size; those that give it use once, few, many or a size class.

V gene	J gene	D gene	clone size	CDR3 protein	CDR3 DNA
TRBV6-5	TRBJ1-1	.	few	CASSYASPGGTEAFF	TGTGCCAGCAGTTACGCCTCCCCGGGGGGCACTGAAGCTTTCTTT
TRBV25-1	TRBJ2-1	TRBD2	.	CASSQGLAEAPYNEQFF	TGTGCCAGCAGTCAGGGACTAGCGGAGGCACCCTACAATGAGCAGTTCTTC
TRBV30	TRBJ1-5	.	.	CAWDLSGGNQPQHF	TGTGCCTGGGATTTGTCCGGGGGCAATCAGCCCCAGCATTTT
TRBV28	TRBJ1-1	.	.	CASSYQVGGSNRVGLTEAFF	TGTGCCAGCAGTTACCAGGTTGGGGGTTCGAACAGGGTCGGGCTAACTGAAGCTTTCTTT
TRBV6-5	TRBJ1-3	TRBD1	.	CASSYSRQGGGNTIYF	TGTGCCAGCAGTTACTCACGACAGGGAGGTGGAAACACTATATATTTT
TRBV5-4	TRBJ1-1	TRBD1	.	CASSLAPTGSTEAFF	TGTGCCAGCAGCTTGGCTCCGACAGGGAGCACTGAAGCTTTCTTT
TRBV28	TRBJ2-7	TRBD2	once	CASSPGLAGLYEQYF	TGTGCCAGCAGTCCCGGACTAGCGGGATTATACGAGCAGTACTTC
TRBV27	TRBJ1-6	.	.	CASSLTQADSPLHF	TGTGCCAGCAGCCTGACTCAAGCCGATTCACCCCTCCACTTT
TRBV5-1	TRBJ1-3	.	.	CASSLAGGSSGNTIYF	TGCGCCAGCAGCTTGGCCGGGGGGAGCTCTGGAAACACCATATATTTT
TRBV21-1	TRBJ1-2	.	.	CASSTWNYVTGARVYGYTF	TGTGCCAGCAGCACTTGGAATTACGTAACAGGGGCCCGGGTCTATGGCTACACCTTC
TRBV27	TRBJ2-2	.	.	CASSLEGVGHWNTGELFF	TGTGCCAGCAGTTTAGAGGGAGTGGGACACTGGAACACCGGGGAGCTGTTTTTT
TRBV28	TRBJ1-1	TRBD1	.	CATGQGLNTEAFF	TGTGCCACAGGACAGGGTCTGAACACTGAAGCTTTCTTT
TRBV9	TRBJ2-1	.	.	CASSPRSANGYNEQFF	TGTGCCAGCAGCCCCCGTAGCGCAAACGGCTACAATGAGCAGTTCTTC
TRBV19	TRBJ2-2	.	.	CASSMMAPGELFF	TGTGCCAGTAGTATGATGGCTCCCGGGGAGCTGTTTTTT
TRBV11-2	TRBJ1-5	TRBD1	few	CASSYTGGSNQPQHF	TGTGCCAGCAGCTACACAGGGGGTAGCAATCAGCCCCAGCATTTT
TRBV5-1	TRBJ2-3	.	.	CASRNTGGDSQYF	TGCGCCAGCAGGAACACCGGAGGAGATTCGCAGTATTTT
TRBV19	TRBJ1-5	.	.	CASSRAGGPLTSNQPQHF	TGTGCCAGTAGTAGGGCAGGCGGGCCCTTAACTAGCAATCAGCCCCAGCATTTT
TRBV21-1	TRBJ2-1	.	once	CASSKLVSSPSDEQFF	TGTGCCAGCAGCAAATTGGTGTCCTCACCGAGCGATGAGCAGTTCTTC
TRBV9	TRBJ1-2	.	few	CASSVVSHSNYGYTF	TGTGCCAGCAGCGTAGTTAGCCACTCTAACTATGGCTACACCTTC
TRBV27	TRBJ1-4	.	.	CASKLTETNEKLFF	TGTGCCAGCAAACTCACGGAGACTAATGAAAAACTGTTTTTT
TRBV11-3	TRBJ2-1	TRBD1	once	CASSPGTGWLNEQFF	TGTGCCAGCAGCCCTGGGACAGGGTGGTTGAATGAGCAGTTCTTC
TRBV4-1	TRBJ1-1	.	.	CASRQRGGLVNTEAFF	TGCGCCAGCAGGCAACGGGGGGGGTTGGTGAACACTGAAGCTTTCTTT
TRBV28	TRBJ1-5	TRBD1	.	CASSLGYGQGQNQPQHF	TGTGCCAGCAGTTTAGGGTACGGACAGGGACAGAATCAGCCCCAGCATTTT
TRBV7-9	TRBJ2-7	TRBD2	once	CASSLLSGGGYEQYF	TGTGCCAGCAGCCTGCTTTCGGGGGGAGGGTACGAGCAGTACTTC
TRBV7-9	TRBJ2-7	.	.	CASSLDWRKQYF	TGTGCCAGCAGCCTGGACTGGCGTAAGCAGTACTTC
TRBV4-1	TRBJ2-2	TRBD2	.	CASSQVLAGFTNTGELFF	TGCGCCAGCAGCCAAGTCCTAGCGGGATTCACTAACACCGGGGAGCTGTTTTTT
TRBV4-2	TRBJ2-7	TRBD2	.	CASSQDRTSGAMEQYF	TGTGCCAGCAGCCAAGATCGGACTAGCGGGGCTATGGAGCAGTACTTC
TRBV4-3	TRBJ2-2	.	few	CASSQERATGELFF	TGCGCCAGCAGCCAAGAAAGAGCAACCGGGGAGCTGTTTTTT
TRBV5-6	TRBJ1-1	.	few	CASSLGGPGTEAFF	TGTGCCAGCAGCTTGGGGGGGCCTGGCACTGAAGCTTTCTTT
TRBV27	TRBJ1-5	.	.	CASSLLGVSNQPQHF	TGTGCCAGCAGTTTATTAGGGGTGAGCAATCAGCCCCAGCATTTT
TRBV6-5	TRBJ1-1	.	.	CASRLQYGDTEAFF	TGTGCCAGCAGGTTACAGTACGGCGACACTGAAGCTTTCTTT
TRBV6-5	TRBJ2-7	TRBD2	.	CASSLPGGGEQYF	TGTGCCAGCAGTCTCCCCGGGGGAGGGGAGCAGTACTTC
TRBV28	TRBJ1-3	.	.	CASSLGGGGNTIYF	TGTGCCAGCAGTTTAGGTGGAGGGGGAAACACCATATATTTT
TRBV27	TRBJ1-4	.	.	CASSLSGSPEKLFF	TGTGCCAGCAGTTTGTCCGGGAGTCCTGAAAAACTGTTTTTT
TRBV7-6	TRBJ2-7	.	.	CASSPQAGGYEQYF	TGTGCCAGCAGCCCCCAGGCGGGTGGGTACGAGCAGTACTTC
TRBV28	TRBJ2-1	TRBD2	.	CASSLRWPSGSGEQFF	TGTGCCAGCAGTTTAAGGTGGCCTAGCGGGAGTGGAGAGCAGTTCTTC
TRBV18	TRBJ2-2	TRBD1	once	CASSPPGQMNTGELFF	TGTGCCAGCTCACCGCCGGGACAGATGAACACCGGGGAGCTGTTTTTT
TRBV6-5	TRBJ2-7	TRBD1	.	CASRRQGLYEQYF	TGTGCCAGCAGACGACAGGGCCTCTACGAGCAGTACTTC
TRBV6-1	TRBJ1-5	.	.	CASRENSFYSNQPQHF	TGTGCCAGCAGAGAAAACAGTTTTTATAGCAATCAGCCCCAGCATTTT
TRBV4-2	TRBJ1-6	.	.	CASSQDARASYNSPLHF	TGTGCCAGCAGCCAAGATGCGAGGGCCTCCTATAATTCACCCCTCCACTTT
TRBV10-2	TRBJ2-5	TRBD1	.	CASSEVGQGRGPQYF	TGCGCCAGCAGTGAGGTCGGACAGGGGAGGGGGCCCCAGTACTTC
TRBV6-1	TRBJ1-2	.	few	CASSEFSYGYTF	TGTGCCAGCAGTGAATTTAGCTATGGCTACACCTTC
TRBV7-9	TRBJ2-7	.	once	CASSLRDIATYEQYF	TGTGCCAGCAGCCTCCGGGACATCGCCACCTACGAGCAGTACTTC
TRBV28	TRBJ1-2	TRBD1	once	CASSFPDRARYGYTF	TGTGCCAGCAGTTTTCCTGACAGGGCCCGCTATGGCTACACCTTC
TRBV28	TRBJ1-4	TRBD1	.	CASSFQGGEEKLFF	TGTGCCAGCAGTTTTCAAGGGGGCGAAGAAAAACTGTTTTTT
TRBV11-2	TRBJ2-1	TRBD2	.	CASSTLAGLSYNEQFF	TGTGCCAGCAGCACGTTAGCGGGGCTTTCCTACAATGAGCAGTTCTTC
TRBV4-1	TRBJ1-1	.	.	CASSQEQGTTEAFF	TGCGCCAGCAGCCAAGAACAGGGCACCACTGAAGCTTTCTTT
TRBV6-1	TRBJ2-7	TRBD1	few	CASSGLPGQGTAEQYF	TGTGCCAGCAGTGGGTTACCGGGACAGGGGACGGCGGAGCAGTACTTC
TRBV11-3	TRBJ2-1	.	.	CASSLDQGGSVTYNEQFF	TGTGCCAGCAGCTTAGATCAAGGTGGGAGCGTTACCTACAATGAGCAGTTCTTC
TRBV6-1	TRBJ2-2	TRBD2	few	CASSELAGGPGELFF	TGTGCCAGCAGTGAACTAGCGGGAGGGCCCGGGGAGCTGTTTTTT
TRBV27	TRBJ2-1	.	few	CASSQRDNEQFF	TGTGCCAGCAGTCAACGAGACAATGAGCAGTTCTTC
TRBV5-6	TRBJ2-7	TRBD1	.	CASSETGVGPYEQYF	TGTGCCAGCAGCGAGACAGGGGTGGGACCCTACGAGCAGTACTTC
TRBV4-3	TRBJ1-4	.	.	CASSIGPRGRANEKLFF	TGCGCCAGCAGCATCGGGCCTAGGGGGAGGGCTAATGAAAAACTGTTTTTT
TRBV21-1	TRBJ2-3	.	.	CASSKVPSGAPGDTQYF	TGTGCCAGCAGCAAAGTTCCTAGCGGGGCCCCGGGAGATACGCAGTATTTT
TRBV5-4	TRBJ1-2	TRBD1	.	CASRSGLQGMDGYTF	TGTGCCAGCAGGAGTGGATTACAGGGGATGGATGGCTACACCTTC
TRBV28	TRBJ2-7	.	few	CASSATSKPYEQYF	TGTGCCAGCAGTGCTACTAGCAAACCCTACGAGCAGTACTTC
TRBV9	TRBJ2-1	.	.	CASSVVGRGLGEQFF	TGTGCCAGCAGCGTAGTTGGCAGGGGTCTAGGTGAGCAGTTCTTC